This T cell receptor beta chain is drawn from a study of T-cell memory formation after mild COVID-19. TCRdb called the 5' RACE reads again in MiXCR, with one record for every CDR3 protein. The data contain 15,000 or so distinct CDR3 sequences, 20% to 25% of them singletons. This clonotype came up many times. Its antigen is unidentified. V lost 3 bases and J lost 6, with 8 bases in between. Germline CDR1 SGHTA, CDR2 FQGTGA. The CDR3 totals 13 residues. Whole-study findings and limits: Most CD4+ clones that shrank were in CM and EM, while CD8+ ones turned up in EMRA.

V is TRBV7-3 and J is TRBJ2-2; TRBD2 might be the D (6 bases). The specimen was PBMCs or a T cell subset sorted from them (not recorded which). This TCR was sampled from a man between 18 and 35 years old who had mild COVID-19 (a few samples of this study predate the infection). Cell type and time point are not known. CDR3: CASSFWGAGELFF. CDR3 bases: TGTGCCAGCAGCTTTTGGGGGGCCGGGGAGCTGTTTTTT.